This TCR beta chain was identified in a study of blood T cell repertoires in COVID-19. Study-level background: The United States, Italy and Spain supplied acute and convalescent COVID-19 samples.

The germline CDR1 and CDR2 sequences are KGHSH and LQKENI. V was pared by 3 bases and J by 5 bases, with 6 bases of the junction left unmatched. The CDR3 sequence is 15 residues long. Categorization into cohorts depended on clinical history that participants reported. Sequencing was performed with immunoSEQ multiplex PCR; in TCRdb, only in-frame clones are kept and a portion is missing. The sample yields roughly 380,000 clones, roughly 87% seen once. Sequencing was carried out using PBMCs or T cells enriched from blood (not recorded which). This rearrangement joins TRBV18 to TRBJ2-7; 11 nucleotides agree with TRBD2. This TCR was recovered from a woman in her twenties or thirties who had recovered from COVID-19. DNA for the CDR3: TGTGCCAGCTCACCTACTAGCGGGAGTAAGAACGAGCAGTACTTC. Encoded protein: CASSPTSGSKNEQYF.